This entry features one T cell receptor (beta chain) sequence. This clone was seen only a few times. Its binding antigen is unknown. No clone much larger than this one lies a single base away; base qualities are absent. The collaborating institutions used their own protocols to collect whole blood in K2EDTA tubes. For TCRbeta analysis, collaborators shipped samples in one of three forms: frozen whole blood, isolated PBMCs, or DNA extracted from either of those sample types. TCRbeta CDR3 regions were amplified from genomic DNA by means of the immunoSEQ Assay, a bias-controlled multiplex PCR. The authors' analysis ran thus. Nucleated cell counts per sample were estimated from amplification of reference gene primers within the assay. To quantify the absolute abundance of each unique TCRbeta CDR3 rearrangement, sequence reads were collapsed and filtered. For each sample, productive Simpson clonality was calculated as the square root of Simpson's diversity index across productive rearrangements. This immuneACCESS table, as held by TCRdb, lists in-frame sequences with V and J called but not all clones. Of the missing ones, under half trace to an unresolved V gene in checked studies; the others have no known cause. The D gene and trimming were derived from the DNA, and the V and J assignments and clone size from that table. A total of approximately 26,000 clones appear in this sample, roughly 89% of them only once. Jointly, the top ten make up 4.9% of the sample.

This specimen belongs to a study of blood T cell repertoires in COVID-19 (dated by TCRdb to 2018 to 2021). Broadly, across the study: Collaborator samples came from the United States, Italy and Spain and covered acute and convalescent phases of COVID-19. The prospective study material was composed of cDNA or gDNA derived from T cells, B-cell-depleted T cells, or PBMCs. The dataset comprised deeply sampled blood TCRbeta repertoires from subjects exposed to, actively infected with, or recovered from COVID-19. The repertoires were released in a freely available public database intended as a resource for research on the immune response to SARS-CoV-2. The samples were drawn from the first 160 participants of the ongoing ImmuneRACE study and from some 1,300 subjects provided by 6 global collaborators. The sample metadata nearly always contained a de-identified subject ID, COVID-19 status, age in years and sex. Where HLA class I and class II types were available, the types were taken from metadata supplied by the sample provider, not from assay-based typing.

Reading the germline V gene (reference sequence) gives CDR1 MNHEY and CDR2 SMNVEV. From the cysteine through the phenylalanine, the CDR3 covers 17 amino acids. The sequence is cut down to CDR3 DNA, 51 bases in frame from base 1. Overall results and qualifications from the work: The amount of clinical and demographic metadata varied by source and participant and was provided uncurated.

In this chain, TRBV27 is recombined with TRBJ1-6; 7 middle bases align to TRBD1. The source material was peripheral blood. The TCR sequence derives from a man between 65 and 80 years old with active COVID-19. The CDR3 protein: CVAGQALGSSYNSPLHF. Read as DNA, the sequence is TGTGTCGCAGGACAGGCCCTCGGGAGCTCCTATAATTCACCCCTCCACTTT.